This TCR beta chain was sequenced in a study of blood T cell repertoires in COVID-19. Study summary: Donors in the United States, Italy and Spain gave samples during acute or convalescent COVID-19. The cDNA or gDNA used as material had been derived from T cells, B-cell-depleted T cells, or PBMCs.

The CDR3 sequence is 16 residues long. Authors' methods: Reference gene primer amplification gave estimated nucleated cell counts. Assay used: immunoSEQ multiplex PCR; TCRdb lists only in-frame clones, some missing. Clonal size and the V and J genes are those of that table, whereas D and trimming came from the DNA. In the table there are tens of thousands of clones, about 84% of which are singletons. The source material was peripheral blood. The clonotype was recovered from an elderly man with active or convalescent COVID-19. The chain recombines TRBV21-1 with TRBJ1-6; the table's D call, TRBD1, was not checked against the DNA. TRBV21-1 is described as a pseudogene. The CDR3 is CASSKAGREINSPLHF. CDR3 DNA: TGTGCCAGCAGCAAAGCGGGCAGGGAAATCAATTCACCCCTCCACTTT.